The 5 T cell receptor beta chains below all came from one sample that was sequenced in a study of blood T cells in healthy people across ages. It was with a sample-barcoded 5' primer and a J-beta primer mix that a second PCR of roughly 7 to 12 cycles was run. TCRdb analysed the 5' RACE reads with MiXCR anew, one entry per CDR3 protein. The sample has 550,000 to 750,000 distinct CDR3 sequences, 20% to 25% seen once; the top ten hold roughly 3.6%. Material for sequencing was blood. The receptors originated from a man in his 70s in good health.

This clonotype showed up just a few times. V is TRBV7-2 and J is TRBJ1-5; TRBD1 might be the D (6 bases). The germline V gene has CDR1 SGHTA and CDR2 FQGNSA. The CDR3 consists of 16 residues. With 5 bases removed from V and 7 bases from J, the gap between germline ends came to 21 bases. This CDR3 reads CASSLSTGNRGQPQHF. CDR3 sequence (DNA): TGTGCCAGCAGCCTCTCCACAGGGAATAGGGGACAGCCCCAGCATTTT.

The genes are TRBV14 and TRBJ2-7, with TRBD2 as a possible D gene (5 bases). Germline CDR1 SGHDN, CDR2 FVKESK. V was shortened by 2 bases and J by 0 bases, with 29 bases between the two germline ends. CDR3 length: 21 amino acids. The CDR3 protein is CASSQPQLLIGQEALSYEQYF. CDR3 sequence (DNA): TGTGCCAGCAGCCAACCTCAGCTTTTAATCGGGCAGGAGGCTCTCTCCTACGAGCAGTACTTC.

V usage is TRBV28 and J usage is TRBJ2-7, with TRBD1 matching 7 bases. With 10 bases clipped from V and 3 bases from J, the junction kept 12 bases outside the gene matches. The CDR3 contains 14 residues. Germline values: CDR1 MDHEN, CDR2 SYDVKM. CDR3 in amino acids: CAIQEGGINYEQYF. Here the CDR3 DNA reads TGTGCCATCCAAGAAGGGGGCATTAACTACGAGCAGTACTTC. The variable domain in full, completed from reference TRBV28 and TRBJ2-7, reads DVKVTQSSRYLVKRTGEKVFLECVQDMDHENMFWYRQDPGLGLRLIYFSYDVKMKEKGDIPEGYSVSREKKERFSLILESASTNQTSMYLCAIQEGGINYEQYFGPGTRLTVT.

Comments on this clonotype: Because it lacks the conserved phenylalanine or tryptophan at the end, this CDR3 is likely a read error. The rearrangement joins TRBV20-1 to TRBJ2-7, with D perhaps assigned TRBD1 or TRBD2 (5 bases each). The germline gives CDR1 DFQATT, CDR2 SNEGSKA (reference sequence). This CDR3 contains 15 residues. V gave up 2 bases and J gave up 6 bases, with 20 bases separating them. CDR3 loop: CSARPGPRSSSEQYS. The CDR3 bases are TGCAGTGCTAGACCGGGACCCCGCTCCTCTTCCGAGCAGTACTCC.

The chain is built from TRBV5-1 and TRBJ2-1; the D is unclear. V dropped 5 bases and J dropped 8 bases, with 14 bases sitting between them. Germline V CDR1 and CDR2: SGHRS, YFSETQ. The CDR3 is made up of 13 amino acids. The CDR3 here is CASRLMDYDEQFF. CDR3 DNA sequence: TGCGCCAGCAGACTGATGGATTACGATGAGCAGTTCTTC.